The clone carrying this TCR beta chain showed up many times. The antigen remains undetermined. This sample is part of a study of response to subunit inactivated influenza vaccine. General study points: The authors suggested that every seasonal influenza vaccination recruits few new T cells.

One entry per CDR3 protein, called by TCRdb with MiXCR from the RT-PCR reads. The repertoire consists of a few hundred thousand distinct CDR3 sequences, with about 12% occurring once and the leading ten covering approximately 7.8%. V was trimmed by 1 base and J by 6 bases, leaving 15 bases between them. The CDR3 totals 14 residues. Germline V lookup: CDR1 SQVTM, CDR2 ANQGSEA. The V and J genes are TRBV29-1 and TRBJ1-1; D unresolved. The TCR was taken from a man aged 50 to 59 who received an inactivated influenza vaccine. Sequences were derived from non-naive T cells sorted from PBMCs, sampled 14 to 15 days before vaccination. As DNA, the CDR3 is TGCAGCGTTGAAGGTCCTTCGGTCCGCCCTGAAGCTTTCTTT. As protein: CSVEGPSVRPEAFF.